A selection of T cell receptor beta chains follows, all from one sample in a study of T cell repertoires in cytomegalovirus infection. TCRdb re-derived calls from the reads in MiXCR, one entry per CDR3 protein. This table holds 200,000 to 250,000 distinct CDR3 sequences, roughly 34% found once. Their antigens remain unidentified. Sequenced material: CD8+ T cells from cultured PBMCs, taken from culture after CMV antigen stimulation. The origin of the receptors is a human donor in good health (CMV status not recorded). Some clones in this sample may be carry-over from other donors' samples. Each CDR3 is given with its conserved first and last residue. D genes are given only for firm matches. Only some rows state a clone size, as once, few, many or a class for expanded clones.

CDR3aa: CASSPRTGLGTEAFF
CDR3nt: TGTGCCAGCAGCCCACGGACAGGTTTGGGCACTGAAGCTTTCTTT
j_gene: TRBJ1-1
abundance: -
d_gene: TRBD1
v_gene: TRBV11-2

CDR3aa: CASSFQIAGGEGNTEAFF
CDR3nt: TGTGCCAGCAGCTTCCAGATTGCAGGGGGTGAGGGGAACACTGAAGCTTTCTTT
j_gene: TRBJ1-1
abundance: many
d_gene: TRBD1
v_gene: TRBV7-6

CDR3aa: CASSLGDTSNEQFF
CDR3nt: TGTGCCAGCAGCTTGGGGGACACCAGCAATGAGCAGTTCTTC
j_gene: TRBJ2-1
abundance: -
d_gene: -
v_gene: TRBV7-6

CDR3aa: CAISDLTEQYF
CDR3nt: TGTGCCATCAGTGACCTTACCGAGCAGTACTTC
j_gene: TRBJ2-7
abundance: few
d_gene: -
v_gene: TRBV10-3

CDR3aa: CASSKHGGNTIYF
CDR3nt: TGTGCCAGCAGCAAACACGGGGGAAACACCATATATTTT
j_gene: TRBJ1-3
abundance: few
d_gene: -
v_gene: TRBV7-8

CDR3aa: CASSQPPRTSGGDEQFF
CDR3nt: TGTGCCAGCAGCCAGCCCCCCAGGACTAGCGGGGGGGATGAGCAGTTCTTC
j_gene: TRBJ2-1
abundance: -
d_gene: TRBD2
v_gene: TRBV11-2

CDR3aa: CASSSLRPGEGPINYGYTF
CDR3nt: TGTGCCAGCAGCTCACTCCGACCGGGTGAGGGCCCCATTAACTATGGCTACACCTTC
j_gene: TRBJ1-2
abundance: -
d_gene: -
v_gene: TRBV7-6

CDR3aa: CASKDRDRGTSGNEQFF
CDR3nt: TGTGCCAGCAAGGATAGGGACAGGGGGACTAGCGGCAATGAGCAGTTCTTC
j_gene: TRBJ2-1
abundance: -
d_gene: -
v_gene: TRBV27

CDR3aa: CASSLTAYEQYF
CDR3nt: TGTGCCAGCAGCTTGACAGCATACGAGCAGTACTTC
j_gene: TRBJ2-7
abundance: many
d_gene: -
v_gene: TRBV7-9

CDR3aa: CASSLSLGSYEQYF
CDR3nt: TGTGCCAGCAGTTTATCGTTGGGGTCCTACGAGCAGTACTTC
j_gene: TRBJ2-7
abundance: -
d_gene: -
v_gene: TRBV27

CDR3aa: CSALGSRASYEQYF
CDR3nt: TGCAGTGCTTTAGGATCGCGGGCCTCCTACGAGCAGTACTTC
j_gene: TRBJ2-7
abundance: few
d_gene: -
v_gene: TRBV20-1

CDR3aa: CASSHDGEWQYF
CDR3nt: TGCGCCAGCAGCCATGACGGGGAGTGGCAGTACTTC
j_gene: TRBJ2-7
abundance: few
d_gene: -
v_gene: TRBV4-1

CDR3aa: CANLRTPVREGPSSYEQYF
CDR3nt: TGTGCCAACCTTCGGACTCCCGTAAGGGAGGGGCCAAGCTCCTACGAGCAGTACTTC
j_gene: TRBJ2-7
abundance: few
d_gene: TRBD2
v_gene: TRBV2

CDR3aa: CASSLAYGTEAFF
CDR3nt: TGTGCCAGCAGCTTAGCGTACGGGACTGAAGCTTTCTTT
j_gene: TRBJ1-1
abundance: -
d_gene: -
v_gene: TRBV7-4

CDR3aa: CASTPPLPSTDTQYF
CDR3nt: TGTGCCAGCACCCCTCCCCTCCCTAGCACAGATACGCAGTATTTT
j_gene: TRBJ2-3
abundance: -
d_gene: -
v_gene: TRBV12-3/TRBV12-4

CDR3aa: CASSDRYEQYF
CDR3nt: TGCGCCAGCAGCGACAGGTACGAGCAGTACTTC
j_gene: TRBJ2-7
abundance: -
d_gene: -
v_gene: TRBV5-1

CDR3aa: CASSPWTNYGYTF
CDR3nt: TGTGCCAGCAGTCCATGGACTAACTATGGCTACACCTTC
j_gene: TRBJ1-2
abundance: -
d_gene: -
v_gene: TRBV12-3/TRBV12-4

CDR3aa: CASSLALGLAGERGERAHSYEQYF
CDR3nt: TGTGCCAGCAGCTTAGCGCTAGGACTAGCGGGAGAGCGGGGGGAGAGAGCCCACTCCTACGAGCAGTACTTC
j_gene: TRBJ2-7
abundance: -
d_gene: TRBD2
v_gene: TRBV7-6

CDR3aa: CATSRVGTGGSDTQYF
CDR3nt: TGTGCCACCAGCAGGGTAGGGACAGGAGGGTCAGATACGCAGTATTTT
j_gene: TRBJ2-3
abundance: few
d_gene: TRBD1
v_gene: TRBV15

CDR3aa: CASSHTGTPYNEQFF
CDR3nt: TGTGCCAGCAGCCACACAGGGACCCCCTACAATGAGCAGTTCTTC
j_gene: TRBJ2-1
abundance: -
d_gene: -
v_gene: TRBV5-4

CDR3aa: CASSLGTTGYNEQFF
CDR3nt: TGTGCCAGCAGCCTTGGGACCACCGGGTACAATGAGCAGTTCTTC
j_gene: TRBJ2-1
abundance: -
d_gene: -
v_gene: TRBV11-2

CDR3aa: CASSPYRMGGGNTEAFF
CDR3nt: TGTGCCAGCAGCCCTTACCGCATGGGAGGGGGGAACACTGAAGCTTTCTTT
j_gene: TRBJ1-1
abundance: few
d_gene: -
v_gene: TRBV3-1

CDR3aa: CASSRSTSNQPQHF
CDR3nt: TGTGCCAGCAGCCGCTCGACGAGCAATCAGCCCCAGCATTTT
j_gene: TRBJ1-5
abundance: many
d_gene: -
v_gene: TRBV13

CDR3aa: CASSPDLSGGEKLFF
CDR3nt: TGTGCCAGCAGCCCGGACCTATCGGGGGGCGAAAAACTGTTTTTT
j_gene: TRBJ1-4
abundance: -
d_gene: -
v_gene: TRBV9